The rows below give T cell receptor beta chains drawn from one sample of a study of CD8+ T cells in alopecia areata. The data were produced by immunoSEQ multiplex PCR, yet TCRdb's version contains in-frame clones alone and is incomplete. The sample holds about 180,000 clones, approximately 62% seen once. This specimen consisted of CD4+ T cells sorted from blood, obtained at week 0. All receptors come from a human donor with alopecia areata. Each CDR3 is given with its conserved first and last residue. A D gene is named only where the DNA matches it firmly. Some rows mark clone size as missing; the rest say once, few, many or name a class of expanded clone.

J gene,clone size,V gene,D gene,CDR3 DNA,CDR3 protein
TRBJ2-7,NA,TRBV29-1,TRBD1,TGCAGCGTTGAAGGGACAGGGGGGTACGAGCAGTACTTC,CSVEGTGGYEQYF
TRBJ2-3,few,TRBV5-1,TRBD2,TGCGCCAGCAGCCTTACCGGGACTAGCGGCGGCGGAGATACGCAGTATTTT,CASSLTGTSGGGDTQYF
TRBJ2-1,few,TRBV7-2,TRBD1,TGTGCCAGCAGCCTACAGGGGAGCACCTACAATGAGCAGTTCTTC,CASSLQGSTYNEQFF
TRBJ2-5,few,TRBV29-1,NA,TGCAGCGTTCCACAGGGCTCCCAAGAGACCCAGTACTTC,CSVPQGSQETQYF
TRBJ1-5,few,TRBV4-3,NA,TGCGCCAGCAGCCAAGATGGGGTTGACCAGCCCCAGCATTTT,CASSQDGVDQPQHF
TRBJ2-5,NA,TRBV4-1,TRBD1,TGCGCCAGCAGCCAACCCGACAGGGAAGGAGAGACCCAGTACTTC,CASSQPDREGETQYF
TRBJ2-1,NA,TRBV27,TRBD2,TGTGCCACCCAGACGGGGGGGACATACAATGAGCAGTTCTTC,CATQTGGTYNEQFF
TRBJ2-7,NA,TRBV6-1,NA,TGTGCCAGCAGAGAAAACCGGGACAAGACTTACGAGCAGTACTTC,CASRENRDKTYEQYF
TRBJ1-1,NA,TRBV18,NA,TGTGCCAGCTCACCCTTATCTCAGGGAGTAGTACACGGGACTGAAGCTTTCTTT,CASSPLSQGVVHGTEAFF
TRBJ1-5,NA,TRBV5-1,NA,TGCGCCAGCAGCTTGGCCCCAAATCAGCCCCAGCATTTT,CASSLAPNQPQHF
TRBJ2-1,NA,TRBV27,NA,TGTGCCAGCAGTTTAGGGGGCCGGGTGGTAGATGAGCAGTTCTTC,CASSLGGRVVDEQFF
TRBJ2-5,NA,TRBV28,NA,TGTGCCAGCAGTCCCTTACAAGAGACCCAGTACTTC,CASSPLQETQYF
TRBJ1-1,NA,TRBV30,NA,TGTGCCTGGAGTGTACTCGGTGAGGCTTTCTTT,CAWSVLGEAFF
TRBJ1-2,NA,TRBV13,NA,TGTGCCAGCAGCTTAGTTGGACAGCTCTCCTATGGCTACACCTTC,CASSLVGQLSYGYTF
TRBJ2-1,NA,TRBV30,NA,TGTGCCTGGAGTGTAAGAAATGAGCAGTTCTTC,CAWSVRNEQFF
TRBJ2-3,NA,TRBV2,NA,TGTGCCAGCAGTGGCCGGGACGGGGGGCGAGATACGCAGTATTTT,CASSGRDGGRDTQYF
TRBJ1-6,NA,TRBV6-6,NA,TGTGCCAGCAGTTCGTCAGGGACGCCCCTCCACTTT,CASSSSGTPLHF